Listed below are T cell receptor beta chains from one sample, sequenced in a study of T cell responses to AZD1222 COVID-19 vaccine. Profiling relied on immunoSEQ multiplex PCR, and the TCRdb table lists in-frame clones only, not all of them. This table has about 140,000 clones, more than 90% appearing once. Sequenced material: peripheral blood, taken on day 0 of AZD1222 vaccination. The receptors derive from an adult in good health. Each CDR3 is given without its conserved first and last residue.

TRBJ1-2	TRBV28	ASSLATGGGYT
TRBJ2-3	TRBV5-4	ASSLGSGRDTDTQY
TRBJ2-3	TRBV19	ASRSRGEGTQY
TRBJ2-1	TRBV3-1/TRBV3-2	ASSRSRMIDEQF
TRBJ1-2	TRBV7-2	ASTSDRDGYT
TRBJ1-2	TRBV15	ATSLETRGGYGYT
TRBJ1-5	TRBV6-4	ASSYTQDSPQH
TRBJ2-5	TRBV19	ASIAGIETQY
TRBJ2-3	TRBV9	ASSVVQQASTDTQY
TRBJ2-3	TRBV5-1	ASSLGGRFVDTQY
TRBJ2-1	TRBV5-1	ASSFGNSVGSYNEQF
TRBJ2-1	TRBV9	ASSVADYNEQF
TRBJ1-3	TRBV5-6	ASSLVAGIADTIY
TRBJ2-3	TRBV29-1	SVQDGGTDTQY
TRBJ2-1	TRBV3-1/TRBV3-2	ASSGLGLGLAGPNEQF
TRBJ2-2	TRBV2	ASSGLAGVPNTGELF
TRBJ2-2	TRBV7-2	ASSDSTRGTGELF
TRBJ1-6	TRBV7-2	ASSLFGRENSPLH
TRBJ2-1	TRBV7-3	ASSLDSDEQF
TRBJ2-7	TRBV28	ASSLSFLNPSSSSYEQY
TRBJ1-2	TRBV27	ASRGSQYGYT
TRBJ2-2	TRBV7-9	ASSRDREKYRELF
TRBJ2-7	TRBV11-2	ASRRLRGRTTYEQY
TRBJ1-3	TRBV4-1	ASSQGPGQPINTIY
TRBJ2-3	TRBV2	ATGGVVGTDTQY
TRBJ2-5	TRBV5-1	ASTLGVEETQY
TRBJ2-4	TRBV5-6	ASSLRLGNIQY
TRBJ2-7	TRBV29-1	SVYEGSNYEQY
TRBJ1-1	TRBV12-3/TRBV12-4	ASSPQGLSEAF
TRBJ2-6	TRBV30	AWSHYPGANVLT
TRBJ2-3	TRBV24-1	ATSDPSGRAGTDTQY
TRBJ2-7	TRBV11-2	ASSFATGGSYEQY
TRBJ2-7	TRBV3-1/TRBV3-2	ASSYRGGGSSYEQY
TRBJ1-1	TRBV12-3/TRBV12-4	ASSLDTPIEAF
TRBJ1-3	TRBV5-3	ARSGPGSTIY
TRBJ2-7	TRBV6-5	ASRQLAGAYEQY
TRBJ2-1	TRBV7-9	ASSPTPGQGYNEQF
TRBJ2-7	TRBV5-1	ASSRTSGNYEQY
TRBJ2-5	TRBV5-4	ASSLKAGETQY
TRBJ1-6	TRBV18	ASSPTGDLGSPLH